Listed below are T cell receptor beta chains from one sample, sequenced in a study of T cell responses to AZD1222 COVID-19 vaccine. The repertoire was sequenced with immunoSEQ multiplex PCR; TCRdb's copy has only in-frame clones and lacks some. Seen here are roughly 190,000 clones, approximately 91% observed once, and the top ten hold more than 0.75%. The sequences come from peripheral blood, collected on day 0 of AZD1222 vaccination. These receptors were collected from an adult in good health. Both conserved end residues are part of each CDR3. D genes are given only for firm matches. Size is stated for part of the rows, as once, few or many counts, or as a class when the clone is expanded.

V,size,J,D,CDR3,DNA
TRBV19,NA,TRBJ2-1,NA,CASSIDGRSLKVSYNEQFF,TGTGCCAGTAGTATAGACGGGCGCAGTCTCAAGGTTTCCTACAATGAGCAGTTCTTC
TRBV11-2,NA,TRBJ2-1,NA,CASSLAGSAYYNEQFF,TGTGCCAGCAGCTTAGCCGGGTCAGCTTACTACAATGAGCAGTTCTTC
TRBV6-5,NA,TRBJ1-1,TRBD1,CASSYLDRAGTEAFF,TGTGCCAGCTCATACCTCGACAGGGCGGGCACTGAAGCTTTCTTT
TRBV19,once,TRBJ1-2,TRBD1,CASSIPGQGAVNYGYTF,TGTGCCAGTAGTATCCCCGGACAGGGGGCGGTAAACTATGGCTACACCTTC
TRBV6-1,NA,TRBJ1-4,TRBD1,CASSEGQGRSEKLFF,TGTGCCAGCAGTGAAGGACAGGGGAGGAGTGAAAAACTGTTTTTT
TRBV5-4,NA,TRBJ2-3,NA,CASSLAGTASTDTQYF,TGTGCCAGCAGCTTGGCTGGGACCGCTAGCACAGATACGCAGTATTTT
TRBV10-3,NA,TRBJ1-4,TRBD1,CAISGQGEKLFF,TGTGCCATCAGCGGACAGGGAGAAAAACTGTTTTTT
TRBV18,NA,TRBJ1-6,NA,CASSPGLDDNSPLHF,TGTGCCAGCTCACCAGGCCTGGACGATAATTCACCCCTCCACTTT
TRBV27,NA,TRBJ2-5,TRBD2,CASSFYFSGAQETQYF,TGTGCCAGCAGTTTTTACTTTAGCGGGGCGCAAGAGACCCAGTACTTC
TRBV6-5,NA,TRBJ1-2,NA,CASSLGQYVAF,TGTGCCAGCAGCCTTGGACAGTACGTCGCCTTC
TRBV27,NA,TRBJ1-2,TRBD1,CASSLSPGQPQDGYTF,TGTGCCAGCAGTCTCTCGCCGGGACAGCCACAGGATGGCTACACCTTC
TRBV9,NA,TRBJ2-3,NA,CASSVFGSTDTQYF,TGTGCCAGCAGCGTATTTGGTAGCACAGATACGCAGTATTTT
TRBV29-1,few,TRBJ2-7,NA,CSVYSSYEQYF,TGCAGCGTTTATTCTTCCTACGAGCAGTACTTC
TRBV5-4,NA,TRBJ2-7,TRBD2,CASSFGTREYEQYF,TGTGCCAGCAGTTTTGGGACTAGGGAGTACGAGCAGTACTTC
TRBV28,NA,TRBJ1-5,NA,CASSPDGPQGVQPQHF,TGTGCCAGCAGCCCTGACGGGCCACAGGGTGTTCAGCCCCAGCATTTT
TRBV19,NA,TRBJ2-7,NA,CASRTVAASYEQYF,TGTGCCAGTAGGACGGTAGCAGCCTCCTACGAGCAGTACTTC
TRBV2,NA,TRBJ1-2,NA,CASSPGRMNYGYTF,TGTGCCAGCAGCCCGGGACGGATGAACTATGGCTACACCTTC
TRBV4-1,NA,TRBJ2-1,NA,CASSQEAVYNEQFF,TGCGCCAGCAGCCAAGAGGCGGTCTACAATGAGCAGTTCTTC
TRBV18,NA,TRBJ2-7,NA,CASSPLLAIGTEQYF,TGTGCCAGCTCACCACTCCTAGCAATTGGTACGGAGCAGTACTTC
TRBV10-3,NA,TRBJ2-5,TRBD2,CAISENGRARETQYF,TGTGCCATCAGTGAGAACGGGAGGGCACGGGAGACCCAGTACTTC
TRBV11-2,NA,TRBJ2-7,TRBD2,CASSSPLAAGGPSLYEQYF,TGTGCCAGCAGCTCCCCCTTGGCGGCGGGAGGGCCTAGTCTCTACGAGCAGTACTTC
TRBV7-2,NA,TRBJ2-3,TRBD1,CASRRQGQGRTFTDTQYF,TGTGCCAGCCGCAGACAGGGACAGGGACGTACATTTACAGATACGCAGTATTTT
TRBV6-4,once,TRBJ1-1,TRBD1,CASSRTGGSEAFF,TGTGCCAGCAGCAGGACAGGGGGCTCTGAAGCTTTCTTT
TRBV19,NA,TRBJ2-5,TRBD2,CASRKAGVETQYF,TGTGCCAGTAGGAAAGCGGGGGTTGAGACCCAGTACTTC
TRBV4-1,NA,TRBJ1-2,NA,CASSQDPQGRNYGYTF,TGCGCCAGCAGCCAAGACCCGCAGGGAAGGAACTATGGCTACACCTTC